This T cell receptor (beta chain) was captured in a study of blood T cell repertoires in COVID-19. On the study more broadly: The cDNA or gDNA used as material had been derived from T cells, B-cell-depleted T cells, or PBMCs.

During active infection, Seattle patients enrolled and were then monitored through disease. Original analysis: Reference gene primer amplification gave nucleated cell count estimates. The repertoire was sequenced with immunoSEQ multiplex PCR; TCRdb's copy has only in-frame clones and lacks some. V, J and clone size are those of that table, while D and trimming were read from the DNA. Of over 450,000 clones detected, about 88% appear once; the ten largest clones hold roughly 0.9%. The CDR3 sequence is 13 residues long. V dropped 6 bases and J dropped 6; count of bases not matched to a gene: 5. Germline CDR1 and CDR2: LGHNT and FRNRAP.

This sequence joins TRBV12-5 and TRBJ2-1, with TRBD2 identical over 7 bases. The sample consisted of peripheral blood. This clonotype originated in a man aged 18-30 years with COVID-19, enrolled during active disease. The CDR3 coding sequence is TGTGCTAGTGGCTCCGGGGGGAGCAATGAGCAGTTCTTC. Translation: CASGSGGSNEQFF.